The 9 T cell receptor beta chains in this list originate from one sample, sequenced in a study of PD-1 blockade in classical Hodgkin lymphoma. Generated by immunoSEQ multiplex PCR, the TCRdb table keeps only in-frame clones and is missing some. The repertoire holds some 23,000 clones, about 90% seen once, with less than 0.65% in the top ten. Time point here: newly diagnosed, previously untreated cHL patient sample. The study purified CD4+ T cells from thawed PBMCs using magnetic negative selection. Sequenced sample: CD4+ T cells from blood. The receptors come from a human donor with classical Hodgkin lymphoma.

The gene calls are TRBV11-2 and TRBJ1-4; a weak D match, TRBD1 (6 bases). Germline V lookup: CDR1 SGHAT, CDR2 FQNNGV. V lost 3 bases, J lost 6 bases, and 14 bases lay in between. The CDR3 has 15 residues. CDR3 sequence: CASSFPGTPDEKLFF. The CDR3 DNA reads TGTGCCAGCAGCTTTCCCGGGACACCGGATGAAAAACTGTTTTTT.

This rearrangement joins TRBV5-1 to TRBJ2-2; D remains ambiguous. V was pared by 1 base and J by 6 bases, with 19 bases between. This CDR3 has 17 residues. Per the germline V gene, CDR1 is SGHRS and CDR2 is YFSETQ. The CDR3 region is CASSLFPRITRAGELFF. CDR3 sequence (DNA): TGCGCCAGCAGCTTGTTTCCTCGGATTACAAGGGCCGGGGAGCTGTTTTTT.

The gene calls are TRBV28 and TRBJ2-5; TRBD1 is a possible D gene (5 bases). The CDR3 consists of 15 residues. Germline values: CDR1 MDHEN, CDR2 SYDVKM. Trimming shortened V by 2 bases and J by 2 bases, and 12 bases separated the two germline ends. The CDR3 DNA sequence: TGTGCCAGCAGTTTAATTCGTGCAGGGCAAGAGACCCAGTACTTC. Protein product: CASSLIRAGQETQYF. Variable domain in full (rest from reference TRBV28 and TRBJ2-5): DVKVTQSSRYLVKRTGEKVFLECVQDMDHENMFWYRQDPGLGLRLIYFSYDVKMKEKGDIPEGYSVSREKKERFSLILESASTNQTSMYLCASSLIRAGQETQYFGPGTRLLVL.

The V gene is TRBV11-3, the J gene TRBJ2-2; 10 nucleotides line up with TRBD1. The CDR3 is made up of 16 amino acids. J lost 3 bases, V lost 5 bases, and 6 bases had no gene match. In germline, CDR1 is SGHNT, CDR2 YENEEA. CDR3 DNA: TGTGCCAGCAGCGGCACCGGGACAGGGGACACCGGGGAGCTGTTTTTT. Protein: CASSGTGTGDTGELFF.

The chain recombines TRBV5-1 with TRBJ1-5; D may be TRBD1 (5 bases). CDR1 SGHRS and CDR2 YFSETQ come from the germline V gene. Trimming pared 0 bases from V and 5 bases from J, leaving 9 bases between. CDR3 size: 14 residues. The CDR3 nucleotides are TGCGCCAGCAGCTTGGGGGGGGTTGATCAGCCCCAGCATTTT. Amino acids: CASSLGGVDQPQHF.

V and J are TRBV27 and TRBJ2-5, with D tentatively TRBD1 (5 bases). The V and J ends lost 3 bases and 1 base respectively, with 9 bases between them. Germline CDR1 and CDR2: MNHEY and SMNVEV (reference sequence). There are 14 residues in the CDR3. Written as DNA, the CDR3 is TGTGCCAGCAGTTTTCGAACAGGCCAAGAGACCCAGTACTTC. Amino acid sequence: CASSFRTGQETQYF.

V gene TRBV7-2 combines with J gene TRBJ2-5, with TRBD1 matching over 12 bases. After removal of 4 bases from V and 4 bases from J, the junction contained 1 base not matched to a gene. There are 14 residues in the CDR3. Germline-derived CDR1 and CDR2 are SGHTA and FQGNSA. The CDR3 coding sequence is TGTGCCAGCAGCTGGGGACAGGGGGCAGAGACCCAGTACTTC. Translated, it gives CASSWGQGAETQYF. Based on the CDR3 plus reference TRBV7-2 and TRBJ2-5, the full variable domain is GAGVSQSPSNKVTEKGKDVELRCDPISGHTALYWYRQSLGQGLEFLIYFQGNSAPDKSGLPSDRFSAERTGGSVSTLTIQRTQQEDSAVYLCASSWGQGAETQYFGPGTRLLVL.

This chain uses TRBV29-1 with TRBJ2-5; 7 nucleotides agree with TRBD1. V gave up 7 bases and J gave up 3 bases; unmatched junction bases: 8. CDR3 length: 13 amino acids. Germline loops: CDR1 SQVTM, CDR2 ANQGSEA. The CDR3 here is CSAGTVLKETQYF. The CDR3 region has the DNA TGCAGCGCTGGGACAGTCTTGAAAGAGACCCAGTACTTC.

The chain is built from TRBV2 and TRBJ2-3; D perhaps matches TRBD2 (5 bases). CDR3 length equals 14 residues. From germline, CDR1 is SNHLY and CDR2 FYNNEI. Trimming removed 7 bases at V and 8 bases at J, with 19 bases between. The CDR3 nucleotides read TGTGCCAGCATGGTGGACCCGGGATTGGCTACGCAGTATTTT. This sequence encodes CASMVDPGLATQYF.